The entry below gives a single T cell receptor (beta chain) sequence along with its context. The protocol was immunoSEQ multiplex PCR, while the TCRdb copy is restricted to in-frame clones and leaves out a portion. The sample includes 150,000 to 200,000 clones, about 88% of them seen just once. This specimen comes from a study of blood T cell repertoires in COVID-19. The V segment lost 6 bases and the J segment 4 bases; nucleotides outside the gene matches: 4. Germline V lookup: CDR1 SGHRS, CDR2 YFSETQ. The CDR3 runs 14 residues. Material: peripheral blood. The TCR sequence derives from a man in his 60s with acute or convalescent COVID-19. The chain carries TRBV5-1 and TRBJ1-6; the match to TRBD1 covers 7 bases. The CDR3 DNA reads TGCGCCAGCAAGGGGGCGGGTTATAATTCACCCCTCCACTTT. Translation: CASKGAGYNSPLHF.